This T cell receptor beta chain was captured in a study of T cell responses to AZD1222 COVID-19 vaccine. Study results and limitations: Repertoire sampling was restricted to post-peak T cell response timepoints.

This clone came up a few times. Its antigen is not identified. V was cut by 10 bases and J by 1 base, with 6 bases left in between. CDR1 and CDR2 (germline): KGHDR, SFDVKD. The CDR3 runs 12 residues. Some clones are missing from TCRdb's copy, which holds only in-frame ones; the method was immunoSEQ multiplex PCR. The sample lists approximately 100,000 clones, approximately 87% seen once, with about 3% in the top ten. The receptor was isolated from an adult in good health. Sequencing was performed on peripheral blood, taken on day 0 of AZD1222 vaccination. The gene calls are TRBV24-1 and TRBJ1-4, with a weak D call TRBD1 (6 bases). The CDR3 reads CATQGTNEKLFF. The DNA of the CDR3 is TGTGCCACACAGGGAACTAATGAAAAACTGTTTTTT.